Sequencing of this T cell receptor beta chain was carried out in a study of blood T cell repertoires in COVID-19. Germline CDR1 is MNHEY and CDR2 is SVGAGI. Trimming pared 6 bases from V and 7 bases from J, leaving 6 bases between. This CDR3 spans 11 amino acids. Using immunoSEQ multiplex PCR, the repertoire was profiled, and TCRdb retains in-frame clones only, with some absent. The sample carries around 320,000 clones, about 90% recorded once. Sequenced material: PBMCs or T cells enriched from blood (not recorded which). This receptor was taken from a woman in her forties or fifties who had been exposed to COVID-19. The rearrangement uses TRBV6-5 and TRBJ1-4, with D unclear. The CDR3 loop is CASSGSEKLFF. In DNA, the CDR3 is TGTGCCAGCAGCGGGTCTGAAAAACTGTTTTTT.